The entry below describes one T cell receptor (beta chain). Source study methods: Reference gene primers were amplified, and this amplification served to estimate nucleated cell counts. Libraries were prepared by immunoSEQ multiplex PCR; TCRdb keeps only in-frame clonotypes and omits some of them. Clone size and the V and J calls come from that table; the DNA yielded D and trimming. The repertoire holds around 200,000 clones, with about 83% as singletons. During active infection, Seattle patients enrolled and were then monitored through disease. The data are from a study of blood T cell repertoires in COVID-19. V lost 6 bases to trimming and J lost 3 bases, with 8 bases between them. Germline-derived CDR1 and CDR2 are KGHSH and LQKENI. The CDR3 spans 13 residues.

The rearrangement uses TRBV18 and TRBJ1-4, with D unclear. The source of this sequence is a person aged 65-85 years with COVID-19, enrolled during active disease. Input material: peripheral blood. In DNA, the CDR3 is TGTGCCAGCTCTCTAAGATCTAATGAAAAACTGTTTTTT. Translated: CASSLRSNEKLFF.